These 22 T cell receptor beta chains were all obtained from the same sample, sequenced in a study of blood T cell repertoires in COVID-19. Some clones are missing from TCRdb's copy, which holds only in-frame ones; the method was immunoSEQ multiplex PCR. The sample lists under 45,000 clones; 80% to 90% were seen once. Sequencing was done on a sample of peripheral blood. These receptors were obtained from a man in his forties with COVID-19, enrolled during active disease.

This chain uses TRBV10-3 with TRBJ2-5; TRBD2 matches at 8 bases. This CDR3 is 16 amino acids long. Per the germline V gene, CDR1 is ENHRY and CDR2 is SYGVKD. Trimming cost V 0 bases and J 2 bases; bases outside gene matches: 5. In nucleotides, the CDR3 is TGTGCCATCAGTGAGTCTTTGCGGGGGGCACAAGAGACCCAGTACTTC. Protein: CAISESLRGAQETQYF.

This sequence joins TRBV19 and TRBJ2-1; TRBD2 matches at 12 bases. The CDR3 length is 21 residues. Germline CDR1 reads LNHDA; CDR2 reads SQIVND (reference sequence). Unmatched junction bases numbered 20, after V lost 4 bases and J lost 4 bases. CDR3 in DNA: TGTGCCAGTAGTAGGCCCAACTCGGGGTCTCGACTAGCGGGGGAATACAATGAGCAGTTCTTC. Translated, it gives CASSRPNSGSRLAGEYNEQFF.

The J gene is TRBJ2-5, the V gene TRBV4-2, with 11 positions matching TRBD2. CDR3 length: 15 residues. Germline assignment: CDR1 LGHNA and CDR2 YNFKEQ. The J segment lost 5 bases and the V segment lost 0 bases, leaving 2 bases of the junction unmatched. In DNA form, the CDR3 reads TGTGCCAGCAGCCAAGAACTAGCGGGAGACGAGACCCAGTACTTC. This codes for CASSQELAGDETQYF.

The chain employs TRBV29-1 and TRBJ1-1, with 9 nucleotides matching TRBD1. The CDR3 runs 10 residues. Per the germline V gene, CDR1 is SQVTM and CDR2 is ANQGSEA. The CDR3 region is CSTGGESAFF. The CDR3 DNA reads as TGCAGTACAGGGGGCGAGTCGGCTTTCTTT.

The V and J genes are TRBV5-1 and TRBJ2-2; D ambiguous. Germline V gives CDR1 SGHRS, CDR2 YFSETQ. CDR3 length: 14 amino acids. With 4 bases removed from V and 4 bases from J, the gap between germline ends came to 11 bases. The CDR3 coding sequence is TGCGCCAGCAGCAACCCTACTTCCACCGGGGAGCTGTTTTTT. Translation gives CASSNPTSTGELFF.

J is TRBJ2-1 and V is TRBV3-1 (or the pseudogene TRBV3-2), with 7 positions matching TRBD2. The trim removed 4 bases at V and 4 bases at J, leaving 10 bases unmatched. Germline lookup yields CDR1 LGHDT and CDR2 YNNKEL (reference sequence). The CDR3 spans 16 residues. The CDR3 protein is CASSLLRASGYNEQFF. CDR3 sequence (DNA): TGTGCCAGCAGCCTGCTGAGGGCTAGCGGTTACAATGAGCAGTTCTTC.

This clone was seen only a few times. The gene calls are TRBV10-2 and TRBJ2-1; possibly TRBD2 for D (6 bases). This CDR3 has 18 amino acids. Trimming removed 8 bases from V and 1 base from J, with 24 bases in between. CDR1 is WSHSY and CDR2 is SAAADI in the germline V gene. The CDR3 reads CASRQNLASGGSYNEQFF. CDR3 nucleotide sequence: TGCGCCAGCCGTCAGAATCTAGCATCCGGAGGGTCCTACAATGAGCAGTTCTTC.

The genes are TRBV11-2 and TRBJ1-4; 10 nucleotides align to TRBD1. Germline trimming cut 3 bases from V and 7 bases from J; bases unmatched to any gene: 5. The CDR3 covers 15 residues. Germline CDR1 and CDR2: SGHAT and FQNNGV. The DNA for the CDR3 is TGTGCCAGCAGCTTCGACAGGGGGCGCAGTGAAAAACTGTTTTTT. Translation: CASSFDRGRSEKLFF.

The chain has TRBV15 and TRBJ1-4; 8 nucleotides match TRBD1. Germline trimming cut 5 bases from V and 4 bases from J; bases unmatched to any gene: 3. Germline assignment: CDR1 LNHNV and CDR2 YYDKDF (reference sequence). This CDR3 region has 14 residues. The DNA for the CDR3 is TGTGCCACCAGCGGACAGGGCCGTAATGAAAAACTGTTTTTT. Protein sequence: CATSGQGRNEKLFF.

V is TRBV10-3 and J is TRBJ2-5; possible D gene TRBD2, 6 bases. The germline V gene encodes CDR1 ENHRY and CDR2 SYGVKD. With 4 bases removed from V and 5 bases from J, the gap between germline ends came to 14 bases. This CDR3 has 14 amino acids. CDR3 DNA sequence: TGTGCCATCAGTGCGGACTACGGTGGTGAGACCCAGTACTTC. Encoded protein: CAISADYGGETQYF.

The chain carries TRBV12-3 or TRBV12-4 and TRBJ1-6; no clear D. The CDR3 runs to 13 residues. The ends were cut back, 5 bases at V and 15 bases at J, with 17 bases in the middle. CDR3 sequence (DNA): TGTGCCAGCAGTCCCGGGATTCGGGCGCGCCTCCACTTT. Amino acids: CASSPGIRARLHF.

The chain couples TRBV28 to TRBJ1-6, with TRBD1 matching over 9 bases. Per the germline V gene, CDR1 is MDHEN and CDR2 is SYDVKM. J lost 4 bases, V lost 6 bases, and 10 bases had no gene match. The CDR3 is 17 residues long. Here the CDR3 reads CASSILTGGGYNSPLHF. CDR3 nucleotide sequence: TGTGCCAGCAGCATCCTAACAGGGGGCGGTTATAATTCACCCCTCCACTTT.

This clone was counted only a few times. The J gene is TRBJ1-5, the V gene TRBV5-6, with D maybe TRBD1 (5 bases). Germline V gene lookup returns CDR1 SGHDT and CDR2 YYEEEE. With 5 bases removed from V and 1 base from J, the gap between germline ends came to 13 bases. The CDR3 sequence is 15 residues long. The CDR3 bases are TGTGCCAGCAGGTGGGGAGGGGCGAGCAATCAGCCCCAGCATTTT. It translates to CASRWGGASNQPQHF.

The chain is built from TRBV30 and TRBJ2-2; D is possibly TRBD2 (6 bases). Trimming left V 1 base short and J 2 bases short, with 14 bases between. Germline values: CDR1 GTSNPN, CDR2 SVGIG (reference sequence). This CDR3 is built from 16 residues. The CDR3 is CAWSGLGGLNTGELFF. CDR3 in DNA: TGTGCCTGGAGTGGACTCGGGGGATTAAACACCGGGGAGCTGTTTTTT.

The chain recombines TRBV19 with TRBJ2-2; D may be TRBD2 (6 bases). Germline V lookup: CDR1 LNHDA, CDR2 SQIVND (reference sequence). The V end lost 7 bases, the J end lost 4 bases, and 13 bases lay between the germline ends. CDR3 length equals 14 residues. The CDR3: CASKIGGGTGELFF. CDR3 in DNA: TGTGCCAGTAAGATCGGGGGAGGCACCGGGGAGCTGTTTTTT. Complete variable domain (other parts from reference TRBV19 and TRBJ2-2): DGGITQSPKYLFRKEGQNVTLSCEQNLNHDAMYWYRQDPGQGLRLIYYSQIVNDFQKGDIAEGYSVSREKKESFPLTVTSAQKNPTAFYLCASKIGGGTGELFFGEGSRLTVL.

The rearrangement joins TRBV27 to TRBJ1-5, with a tentative D call TRBD1 (5 bases). This CDR3 spans 13 amino acids. With 1 base removed from V and 8 bases from J, the gap between germline ends came to 9 bases. Germline values: CDR1 MNHEY, CDR2 SMNVEV (reference sequence). CDR3 bases: TGTGCCAGCAGTTTATGGGGCGGTAAGCCCCAGCATTTT. Its translation: CASSLWGGKPQHF.

The table lists this clone with a count of one. The V and J genes are TRBV6-5 and TRBJ2-5; 7 bases fit TRBD2. J was trimmed by 5 bases and V by 8 bases; bases with no gene match: 11. This CDR3 comprises 14 residues. Germline V gives CDR1 MNHEY, CDR2 SVGAGI. In DNA form, the CDR3 reads TGTGCCAGCGGTCTGAGCGGGGCCCGGGAGACCCAGTACTTC. As protein: CASGLSGARETQYF.

This chain joins TRBV2 and TRBJ1-1; D not resolved. Trimming stripped 4 bases from V and 0 bases from J, with 9 bases between. Looked up from germline, CDR1 is SNHLY and CDR2 is FYNNEI. The CDR3 has 14 residues. The CDR3 reads CASSGNGMNTEAFF. CDR3 DNA sequence: TGTGCCAGCAGTGGAAACGGGATGAACACTGAAGCTTTCTTT.

V usage is TRBV29-1 and J usage is TRBJ1-1, with 8 bases aligning to TRBD1. The ends lost 5 bases at V and 1 base at J; junction bases unmatched: 3. The CDR3 consists of 13 residues. The germline V gene has CDR1 SQVTM and CDR2 ANQGSEA. CDR3 sequence reads: CSVWGQANTEAFF. The CDR3 nucleotides read TGCAGCGTTTGGGGACAGGCGAACACTGAAGCTTTCTTT.

In this sample, this clone turned up a few times. The DNA of the CDR3 is TGTGCCAGCTCACCACCGGTCAGGCCGAACACCGGGGAGCTGTTTTTT. This codes for CASSPPVRPNTGELFF. This chain joins TRBV18 and TRBJ2-2, with D uncertain. V was shortened by 0 bases and J by 0 bases, with 8 bases between the two germline ends. Germline V CDR1 and CDR2: KGHSH, LQKENI. The CDR3 totals 16 residues.

CDR3: CASSPKGATGQAYEQYF. In DNA form, the CDR3 reads TGTGCCAGCAGCCCAAAGGGGGCAACGGGACAGGCCTACGAGCAGTACTTC. The chain combines TRBV25-1 with TRBJ2-7, with 8 bases fitting TRBD1. The CDR3 is made up of 17 amino acids. J was trimmed by 2 bases and V by 6 bases; bases with no gene match: 15. CDR1 is MGHDK and CDR2 is SYGVNS in the germline V gene.

This sequence joins TRBV4-2 and TRBJ2-1; the match to TRBD2 covers 8 bases. CDR1 LGHNA and CDR2 YNFKEQ come from the germline V gene. CDR3 length equals 15 residues. J was trimmed by 8 bases and V by 1 base; bases with no gene match: 7. The CDR3 DNA reads as TGTGCCAGCAGCCAAGCTCGGGGGGGCCCGGATGAGCAGTTCTTC. It codes for CASSQARGGPDEQFF.